Listed below are T cell receptor beta chains from one sample, sequenced in a study of blood T cell repertoires in COVID-19. TCRdb's table, derived via immunoSEQ multiplex PCR, lists solely in-frame clones and lacks some. The sample contains about 140,000 clones, approximately 81% of which appear only once. The sample comprised PBMCs or T cells enriched from blood (not recorded which). These TCRs come from a man between 35 and 55 years old with acute COVID-19. CDR3s include the opening cysteine and the closing phenylalanine or tryptophan. Fields, in order: D gene, clone size, V gene, J gene, CDR3 DNA, CDR3 protein. A D gene is named only where the DNA matches it firmly. Clone size is not always given. Where it is, it says once, few, many or a class for expanded clones.

TRBD1,NA,TRBV5-6,TRBJ1-2,TGTGCCAGCAGCCCACGAGGGACAGGGAAGACGGGGGGCTACACCTTC,CASSPRGTGKTGGYTF
TRBD1,NA,TRBV28,TRBJ1-1,TGTGCCAGCAGTTTCCCCCACGGGGACAGGGTCACTTATGAAGCTTTCTTT,CASSFPHGDRVTYEAFF
TRBD1,NA,TRBV4-1,TRBJ1-1,TGCGCCAGCAGAAAAGACAGGGGCTCTGAAGCTTTCTTT,CASRKDRGSEAFF
NA,NA,TRBV5-6,TRBJ1-5,TGTGCCAGCAGCTTGACAGGCTCTTATAGCAATCAGCCCCAGCATTTT,CASSLTGSYSNQPQHF
NA,NA,TRBV7-9,TRBJ1-1,TGTGCCAGCAGCTTATTCCCAGACACTGAAGCTTTCTTT,CASSLFPDTEAFF
NA,NA,TRBV9,TRBJ1-2,TGTGCCAGCAGCTCCCCGACAGACTATGGCTACACCTTC,CASSSPTDYGYTF
NA,NA,TRBV7-2,TRBJ2-3,TGTGCCAGCAGCTTAGGATTGGCGGGGCAAGATACGCAGTATTTT,CASSLGLAGQDTQYF
NA,few,TRBV5-1,TRBJ2-5,TGCGCCAGCAGCCCCGGCGCAGGTTCGTCGGAGACCCAGTACTTC,CASSPGAGSSETQYF
TRBD1,NA,TRBV11-2,TRBJ2-5,TGTGCCAGCAGCTTAGTCCCGGGACAGGAGACCCAGTACTTC,CASSLVPGQETQYF
NA,NA,TRBV14,TRBJ1-4,TGTGCCAGCAGCCAAGTACAGGGTGAAAAACTGTTTTTT,CASSQVQGEKLFF
TRBD1,NA,TRBV6-2/TRBV6-3,TRBJ2-7,TGTGCCAGCAGTTTCCAGAGGACAGGGGGAGATTACGAGCAGTACTTC,CASSFQRTGGDYEQYF
NA,NA,TRBV7-9,TRBJ2-3,TGTGCCAGCAGCCCGGGAGATGGCACAGATACGCAGTATTTT,CASSPGDGTDTQYF
TRBD1,NA,TRBV28,TRBJ2-1,TGTGCCAGCAGTTCAGTAGACAGGGGACAAATCAACAATGAGCAGTTCTTC,CASSSVDRGQINNEQFF
NA,NA,TRBV7-9,TRBJ1-5,TGTGCCAGCAGCAGAGCGGGGGATCAGCCCCAGCATTTT,CASSRAGDQPQHF
TRBD2,NA,TRBV6-6,TRBJ2-7,TGTGCCAGCAGGCGGGAGAGCCCCTACGAGCAGTACTTC,CASRRESPYEQYF
NA,NA,TRBV24-1,TRBJ2-6,TGTGCCACCAGTGATGCCAGTACCTCTGGGGCCAACGTCCTGACTTTC,CATSDASTSGANVLTF
TRBD1,NA,TRBV19,TRBJ2-3,TGTGCCAGTAGCCCGGGACAGGGGACAGATACGCAGTATTTT,CASSPGQGTDTQYF
TRBD1,few,TRBV19,TRBJ2-2,TGTGCCAGTAGGGGACAGGGAAGCACCGGGGAGCTGTTTTTT,CASRGQGSTGELFF
TRBD1,NA,TRBV30,TRBJ1-5,TGTGCCTGGAAGGACAGGGGTGACAATCAGCCCCAGCATTTT,CAWKDRGDNQPQHF
TRBD1,once,TRBV6-2/TRBV6-3,TRBJ1-5,TGTGCCAGCAGCCGGGACAGCAGCAATCAGCCCCAGCATTTT,CASSRDSSNQPQHF
NA,NA,TRBV7-2,TRBJ1-2,TGTGCCAGCAGCAGAGCAGGGGCAGACTATGGCTACACCTTC,CASSRAGADYGYTF
NA,NA,TRBV11-2,TRBJ1-3,TGTGCCAGCAGCCCTTTTAGTATACTGAGCTCTGGAAACACCATATATTTT,CASSPFSILSSGNTIYF
NA,NA,TRBV28,TRBJ2-7,TGTGCCAGCAGACTCAACAGGGACTACGAGCAGTACTTC,CASRLNRDYEQYF
NA,few,TRBV5-6,TRBJ2-2,TGTGCCAGCAGCTTGACAAGAAACACCGGGGAGCTGTTTTTT,CASSLTRNTGELFF
TRBD1,NA,TRBV3-1/TRBV3-2,TRBJ1-6,TGTGCCAGCAGCCAAACTAGGCTGGGACAGGGGGCCAATAATTCACCCCTCCACTTT,CASSQTRLGQGANNSPLHF
TRBD1,NA,TRBV5-1,TRBJ2-1,TGCGCCAGCAGCCGGGACAGATCTTACAATGAGCAGTTCTTC,CASSRDRSYNEQFF
TRBD2,NA,TRBV14,TRBJ2-1,TGTGCCAGCAGCTCTAGACTAGCGGGAGTCAATGAGCAGTTCTTC,CASSSRLAGVNEQFF
NA,NA,TRBV25-1,TRBJ2-7,TGTGCCAGCAGTGAGGGCAGGGAAACCTACGAGCAGTACTTC,CASSEGRETYEQYF
NA,NA,TRBV9,TRBJ1-2,TGTGCCAGCAGTGAGTTCTCTAACTATGGCTACACCTTC,CASSEFSNYGYTF
NA,NA,TRBV28,TRBJ1-6,TGTGCCAGCAGACTCAGGTATAATTCACCCCTCCACTTT,CASRLRYNSPLHF
NA,NA,TRBV18,TRBJ2-7,TGTGCCAGCTCACCTCTTCTTTCTGGGCTCGAGCAGTACTTC,CASSPLLSGLEQYF
TRBD2,NA,TRBV6-4,TRBJ2-1,TGTGCCAGCAGTGACGTTAACATTAGCGGGAGTCCCCTATACAATGAGCAGTTCTTC,CASSDVNISGSPLYNEQFF
TRBD1,few,TRBV28,TRBJ1-2,TGTGCCAGCAAACATTTGCAGGACAGGGCGAACTATGGCTACACCTTC,CASKHLQDRANYGYTF
TRBD1,NA,TRBV27,TRBJ2-3,TGTGCCAGCAGTTCTAACAGGGGGCAGGGAGATACGCAGTATTTT,CASSSNRGQGDTQYF
NA,NA,TRBV12-3/TRBV12-4,TRBJ2-7,TGTGCCAGCAGTCCGTTTGGCGGCTACGAGCAGTACTTC,CASSPFGGYEQYF
TRBD1,few,TRBV11-2,TRBJ2-2,TGTGCCAGCAGCTCAGGACAGGGGGCGACCGGGGAGCTGTTTTTT,CASSSGQGATGELFF
TRBD1,NA,TRBV24-1,TRBJ1-2,TGTGCCACCCAGGACAGTGCGCCTTCGGGACAGGGAGAGAGGGGCTACACCTTC,CATQDSAPSGQGERGYTF
NA,NA,TRBV12-3/TRBV12-4,TRBJ2-7,TGTGCCAGCAGGACGGGAGCAGGAGACGAGCAGTACTTC,CASRTGAGDEQYF
TRBD1,NA,TRBV2,TRBJ1-5,TGTGCCAGCAGTTCCGACGGACAGGGCAATCAGCCCCAGCATTTT,CASSSDGQGNQPQHF
NA,NA,TRBV11-2,TRBJ2-1,TGTGCCAGCAGCTTAGAAATTAGCTCCTACAATGAGCAGTTCTTC,CASSLEISSYNEQFF
TRBD2,NA,TRBV9,TRBJ2-3,TGTGCCAGCAGCGCCCGGGGGGGCGGGGGGTCCCAAGATACGCAGTATTTT,CASSARGGGGSQDTQYF
NA,NA,TRBV13,TRBJ2-7,TGTGCCAGCAGCTTGGAGTACGAGCAGTACTTC,CASSLEYEQYF
TRBD1,NA,TRBV7-2,TRBJ1-2,TGTGCCAGCAGCTTAACGTCGGGACAGAACTATGGCTACACCTTC,CASSLTSGQNYGYTF
NA,NA,TRBV6-2/TRBV6-3,TRBJ2-2,TGTGCCAGCAGCCAAGGGGGTTTCAACACCGGGGAGCTGTTTTTT,CASSQGGFNTGELFF
TRBD1,NA,TRBV4-1,TRBJ1-3,TGCGCCAGCAGCCGGGGACAGGGCAGTTCCTTCTCTGGAAACACCATATATTTT,CASSRGQGSSFSGNTIYF
NA,NA,TRBV7-2,TRBJ1-2,TGTGCCAGCAGCCCCTGGACCGGGGACTATGGCTACACCTTC,CASSPWTGDYGYTF
TRBD1,NA,TRBV5-6,TRBJ2-7,TGTGCCAGCAGCCCCGACAGGGAGTCCTACGAGCAGTACTTC,CASSPDRESYEQYF
NA,NA,TRBV7-2,TRBJ2-1,TGTGCCAGCAGCTTAGAACTAGTGAATGAGCAGTTCTTC,CASSLELVNEQFF
NA,NA,TRBV11-2,TRBJ2-3,TGTGCCAGCAGCTTACTGATTAGCGCCTTCAAGGGAGATACGCAGTATTTT,CASSLLISAFKGDTQYF
NA,NA,TRBV6-6,TRBJ2-3,TGTGCCAGCAGTTATGGTTATGGAGGGACAGATACGCAGTATTTT,CASSYGYGGTDTQYF